These 28 T cell receptor beta chains originate from one sample sequenced in a study of OX40 agonist ivuxolimab in advanced cancers. Data came from immunoSEQ multiplex PCR; TCRdb stores just in-frame clones and leaves some out. The repertoire consists of 60,000 to 90,000 clones, with more than 70% occurring once and the leading ten covering under 0.8%. The sequencing used CD4+ or CD8+ T cells sorted from blood, collected in a trial of the OX40 agonist ivuxolimab. These receptors were collected from an adult with an advanced solid tumor such as melanoma, head and neck, liver or kidney cancer.

This sequence joins TRBV19 and TRBJ1-2, with D unresolved. The CDR3 is 12 residues long. Trimming cost V 8 bases and J 6 bases, with 13 bases left between them. Looked up from germline, CDR1 is LNHDA and CDR2 is SQIVND (reference sequence). The CDR3 DNA sequence: TGTGCCAGTCCGAGGGTGTTCCATGGCTACACCTTC. It translates to CASPRVFHGYTF.

The genes are TRBV12-5 and TRBJ2-1; the D is unclear. V shed 5 bases and J shed 12 bases, with 17 bases lying between them. In germline, CDR1 is LGHNT, CDR2 FRNRAP. This CDR3 has 13 amino acids. The CDR3 nucleotides read TGTGCTAGTGGTAGCTGGAGACGTTTGGGGCAGTTCTTC. Residues: CASGSWRRLGQFF.

The chain couples TRBV4-2 to TRBJ2-1; TRBD2 might be the D (6 bases). Per germline, CDR1 LGHNA and CDR2 YNFKEQ. Trimming took 0 bases from V and 3 from J, leaving 9 bases between them. The CDR3 spans 15 residues. For the CDR3, the DNA is TGTGCCAGCAGCCAAGAGAAGGACTACTACAATGAGCAGTTCTTC. The encoded protein is CASSQEKDYYNEQFF.

This clone was detected only once. This chain uses TRBV4-2 with TRBJ2-7; either TRBD1 or TRBD2 may supply D (5 bases each). Trimming removed 0 bases from V and 4 bases from J, with 16 bases in between. Germline CDR1 reads LGHNA; CDR2 reads YNFKEQ. The CDR3 covers 16 residues. In DNA, the CDR3 is TGTGCCAGCAGCCAAGATCCGAGGGACGGAATATACGAGCAGTACTTC. It specifies CASSQDPRDGIYEQYF.

The chain has TRBV5-4 and TRBJ2-7; maybe TRBD1 (6 bases). V lost 3 bases, J lost 0 bases, and 10 bases lay in between. CDR1 and CDR2 from the germline V gene are SGHNT and YYREEE (reference sequence). The length of the CDR3 is 14 residues. This chain's CDR3 is CASSSRDTSYEQYF. The CDR3 DNA sequence: TGTGCCAGCAGCTCCCGGGACACCTCCTACGAGCAGTACTTC.

This clone was counted between two and nine times. This sequence joins TRBV18 and TRBJ2-5; TRBD2 is a possible D gene (5 bases). The germline V and J ends were trimmed by 1 base and 2 bases, with 8 bases remaining between them. Germline CDR1 and CDR2: KGHSH and LQKENI. This CDR3 is 14 amino acids long. The CDR3 region is CASSPRREQETQYF. The CDR3 DNA reads as TGTGCCAGCTCACCACGAAGGGAGCAAGAGACCCAGTACTTC.

This rearrangement joins TRBV6-5 to TRBJ1-1; D is possibly TRBD1 (5 bases). CDR3 size: 15 residues. V lost 4 bases, J lost 1 base, and 13 bases lay in between. CDR1 and CDR2 from the germline V gene are MNHEY and SVGAGI. As DNA, the CDR3 is TGTGCCAGCAGTTTTACGACAGACGGGAACACTGAAGCTTTCTTT. Residues: CASSFTTDGNTEAFF.

This sequence joins TRBV11-2 and TRBJ2-7; 8 bases map to TRBD2. The CDR3 covers 14 residues. V trimming: 3 bases; J trimming: 3 bases; junction bases outside the gene matches: 4. The V gene's germline CDR1 is SGHAT and CDR2 FQNNGV. In DNA form, the CDR3 reads TGTGCCAGCAGCTTCATTAGCGGGATCTACGAGCAGTACTTC. Amino acids: CASSFISGIYEQYF.

The chain recombines TRBV7-2 with TRBJ2-5; 10 bases align to TRBD2. V shed 1 base, J shed 4 bases, and the junction held 3 bases outside the gene matches. The CDR3 extends over 15 amino acids. Germline values: CDR1 SGHTA, CDR2 FQGNSA. CDR3 protein: CASSLGVAGGETQYF. Written as DNA, the CDR3 is TGTGCCAGCAGCTTAGGGGTAGCGGGAGGAGAGACCCAGTACTTC.

The chain has TRBV2 and TRBJ1-6; tentatively, D is TRBD1 (6 bases). CDR1 is SNHLY, CDR2 FYNNEI, per germline. V lost 6 bases and J lost 4, with 10 bases in between. The length of the CDR3 is 14 residues. CDR3 protein: CASRTDRYNSPLHF. The CDR3 coding sequence is TGTGCCAGCAGGACCGACAGGTATAATTCACCCCTCCACTTT.

J is TRBJ2-3 and V is TRBV7-3; tentative D call: TRBD2 (6 bases). Germline CDR1 reads SGHTA; CDR2 reads FQGTGA. Trimming pared 5 bases from V and 0 bases from J, leaving 12 bases between. The CDR3 loop spans 15 amino acids. CDR3 sequence reads: CASSPPGGSTDTQYF. The CDR3 bases are TGTGCCAGCAGCCCCCCCGGGGGAAGCACAGATACGCAGTATTTT.

This clone occurred a few times. This rearrangement joins TRBV4-2 to TRBJ1-1; D remains unclear. Germline CDR1 reads LGHNA; CDR2 reads YNFKEQ. V shed 0 bases and J shed 6 bases, with 11 bases lying between them. This CDR3 is 14 amino acids long. This CDR3 reads CASSQDPRHPEAFF. As DNA, the CDR3 is TGTGCCAGCAGCCAAGATCCCAGGCACCCTGAAGCTTTCTTT.

This rearrangement joins TRBV15 to TRBJ1-4, with D maybe TRBD1 (6 bases). Deletions cut 8 bases from V and 8 bases from J, with 18 bases between. Germline V gives CDR1 LNHNV, CDR2 YYDKDF (reference sequence). CDR3 size: 14 residues. The CDR3: CATREQGGNEKLFF. For the CDR3, the DNA is TGTGCCACCCGGGAACAGGGCGGAAACGAAAAACTGTTTTTT.

This clone occurred a few times. The chain recombines TRBV6-6 with TRBJ2-5; D remains ambiguous. The CDR3 is made up of 13 amino acids. V was cut by 6 bases and J by 7 bases, with 15 bases left in between. Germline-derived CDR1 and CDR2 are MNHNY and SVGAGI (reference sequence). CDR3 coding DNA: TGTGCCAGCAGCAAGGGTGACTCCGGGACCCAGTACTTC. Residues: CASSKGDSGTQYF.

The rearrangement uses TRBV28 and TRBJ1-1, with TRBD1 matching over 9 bases. The CDR3 runs 15 residues. Germline trimming cut 6 bases from V and 1 base from J; bases unmatched to any gene: 6. The germline V gene has CDR1 MDHEN and CDR2 SYDVKM. DNA for the CDR3: TGTGCCAGCAGAGGGACAGGGAATGGGAACACTGAAGCTTTCTTT. Amino acid sequence: CASRGTGNGNTEAFF.

V is TRBV6-5 and J is TRBJ1-6, with a possible D match to TRBD1 (6 bases). The germline V gene has CDR1 MNHEY and CDR2 SVGAGI. CDR3 size: 16 residues. Trimming took off 2 bases at V and 7 bases at J, with 15 bases between the two ends. The CDR3 here is CASSYPSTGRNSPLHF. DNA of the CDR3: TGTGCCAGCAGTTACCCTAGTACAGGGAGGAATTCACCCCTCCACTTT.

The chain has TRBV19 and TRBJ1-1; 10 nucleotides line up with TRBD1. Germline V gene lookup returns CDR1 LNHDA and CDR2 SQIVND (reference sequence). This CDR3 is built from 13 residues. V was clipped by 9 bases and J by 7 bases; unmatched bases: 8. CDR3 amino acids: CASGRQGADEAFF. The CDR3, as DNA: TGTGCCAGCGGGCGACAGGGGGCTGATGAAGCTTTCTTT.

The rearrangement uses TRBV7-2 and TRBJ2-5, with D hard to call. V was cut by 5 bases and J by 1 base, with 14 bases left in between. This CDR3 is 15 amino acids long. The germline V gene has CDR1 SGHTA and CDR2 FQGNSA. The CDR3 reads CASSPPVGGQETQYF. In DNA, the CDR3 is TGTGCCAGCAGCCCCCCGGTTGGCGGCCAAGAGACCCAGTACTTC.

The gene calls are TRBV7-3 and TRBJ2-6; 7 bases match TRBD1. The CDR3 spans 16 residues. The junction had 4 bases not matched to a gene; V was cut back by 5 bases and J by 0 bases. CDR1 and CDR2 from the germline V gene are SGHTA and FQGTGA. CDR3: CASSASGGSGANVLTF. The CDR3 DNA reads as TGTGCCAGCAGCGCCTCAGGGGGCTCTGGGGCCAACGTCCTGACTTTC.

The chain is built from TRBV2 and TRBJ1-2; perhaps TRBD1 as D (5 bases). V lost 11 bases, J lost 6 bases, and 19 bases lay in between. There are 13 residues in the CDR3. Germline-derived CDR1 and CDR2 are SNHLY and FYNNEI. The CDR3 reads CAGLGQPGHGYTF. DNA for the CDR3: TGTGCCGGTTTAGGACAACCCGGGCATGGCTACACCTTC.

This chain joins TRBV2 and TRBJ1-5; D perhaps matches TRBD1 (5 bases). V was trimmed by 4 bases and J by 4 bases, leaving 8 bases between them. This CDR3 has 13 residues. Germline CDR1 reads SNHLY; CDR2 reads FYNNEI. DNA for the CDR3: TGTGCCAGCAGTGGGGGGTTAAATCAGCCCCAGCATTTT. It yields the protein CASSGGLNQPQHF.

The chain employs TRBV30 and TRBJ1-2, with unresolved D. V was shortened by 2 bases and J by 8 bases, with 9 bases between the two germline ends. Germline V gene data show CDR1 as GTSNPN and CDR2 as SVGIG (reference sequence). This CDR3 spans 11 amino acids. The DNA of the CDR3 is TGTGCCTGGAGTAAAGAATGGGGCTACACCTTC. Its protein product is CAWSKEWGYTF.

The chain is built from TRBV27 and TRBJ2-2; 10 bases fit TRBD1. V shed 4 bases and J 8 bases; nucleotides not matched to a gene: 7. Germline loops: CDR1 MNHEY, CDR2 SMNVEV (reference sequence). The length of the CDR3 is 15 residues. In DNA, the CDR3 is TGTGCCAGCAGTTCGGGGGACAGGGGCAGGGGGGAGCTGTTTTTT. It codes for CASSSGDRGRGELFF.

In its sample, this clone was seen once. The V and J genes are TRBV5-8 and TRBJ2-6; tentative D call: TRBD1 (6 bases). Germline-derived CDR1 and CDR2 are SGHTS and YDEGEE. This CDR3 is 15 amino acids long. V gave up 4 bases and J gave up 4 bases, with 12 bases separating them. CDR3 loop: CASSLTGSGANVLTF. DNA of the CDR3: TGTGCCAGCAGCCTCACAGGGTCCGGGGCCAACGTCCTGACTTTC.

The CDR3 coding sequence is TGCGCCAGCAGTTTGTGGGACTCTGGGGCCAACGTCCTGACTTTC. Translation gives CASSLWDSGANVLTF. The chain uses TRBV5-1 and TRBJ2-6; D unresolved. This CDR3 is 15 amino acids long. Germline V gives CDR1 SGHRS, CDR2 YFSETQ. Trimming left V 5 bases short and J 0 bases short, with 9 bases between.

The chain couples TRBV2 to TRBJ1-6; D might be TRBD1 (5 bases). Trimming took off 4 bases at V and 7 bases at J, with 14 bases between the two ends. Germline CDR1 is SNHLY and CDR2 is FYNNEI. The CDR3 extends over 15 amino acids. CDR3 nucleotides: TGTGCCAGCAGTGTAGGGGTACGTTGGAATTCACCCCTCCACTTT. Translating it yields CASSVGVRWNSPLHF.

This sequence joins TRBV5-5 and TRBJ1-1; 8 nucleotides match TRBD1. V lost 5 bases and J lost 1; bases outside the gene matches: 7. CDR1 is SGHKS and CDR2 is YYEKEE in the germline V gene (reference sequence). The CDR3 is made up of 15 amino acids. The DNA of the CDR3 is TGTGCCAGCAGTAAAAGGACAGGGCGGAACACTGAAGCTTTCTTT. Encoded protein: CASSKRTGRNTEAFF.

The count of this clone is one. The chain recombines TRBV6-4 with TRBJ1-1; no clear D gene. Trimming shortened V by 4 bases and J by 0 bases, and 21 bases separated the two germline ends. The CDR3 totals 18 residues. Germline V CDR1 and CDR2: MRHNA, SNTAGT. The CDR3 region has the DNA TGTGCCAGCAGTGCTTCTCGGGTGGGGTCCAATTTGAACACTGAAGCTTTCTTT. It translates to CASSASRVGSNLNTEAFF.